This record looks at one T cell receptor (beta chain) sequence and its context. The data originate from a study of blood T cells in healthy people across ages. This CDR3 is built from 13 residues. Looked up from germline, CDR1 is SEHNR and CDR2 is FQNEAQ (reference sequence). V was shortened by 4 bases and J by 7 bases, with 12 bases between the two germline ends. A J-beta primer mix and a sample-barcoded 5' primer were used in a second PCR of roughly 6 to 11 cycles. From the 5' RACE reads, TCRdb called clonotypes with MiXCR, one entry per CDR3 protein. The sample carries some 1.5 million distinct CDR3 sequences, approximately 30% recorded once.

Sequenced input: blood. This TCR derives from a woman younger than 45 in good health. The J gene is TRBJ2-3, the V gene TRBV7-9, with TRBD2 as a possible D gene (6 bases). The CDR3 nucleotides read TGTGCCAGCAGCTGGACGGGGGAAAATACGCAGTATTTT. It is translated as CASSWTGENTQYF. Full variable domain (remainder filled in from reference TRBV7-9 and TRBJ2-3): DTGVSQNPRHKITKRGQNVTFRCDPISEHNRLYWYRQTLGQGPEFLTYFQNEAQLEKSRLLSDRFSAERPKGSFSTLEIQRTEQGDSAMYLCASSWTGENTQYFGPGTRLTVL.